The TCR beta chain described here comes from a study of T cell responses to AZD1222 COVID-19 vaccine (dated by TCRdb to the early 2020s). Looking at the study overall: TCR sequencing covered some 250 trial participants: about 210 given two doses of AZD1222 and around 26 given two doses of MenACWY control vaccine. Trial participants were enrolled by age into 18-55, 56-69 and 70-plus year subgroups, with roughly 150, 30 and 60 TCR-sequenced participants respectively.

CDR1 DFQATT and CDR2 SNEGSKA were looked up in the germline V gene (reference sequence). The V and J ends are trimmed by 5 bases and 7 bases, leaving 5 bases between them. Measured from the cysteine to the phenylalanine, the CDR3 is 9 residues long. CDR3 DNA only is kept here, 27 bases in frame from base 1. The CDR3 regions of human TCRbeta chains were subjected to immunosequencing. The study's own analysis went as follows. TCRs in the repertoires were matched against a reference library of SARS-CoV-2-specific TCRs that had been generated with the MIRA antigen-specificity platform. Breadth meant the fraction of unique TCRs that were SARS-CoV-2-associated, whereas depth meant the fraction of total T cells that were SARS-CoV-2-associated. Using the MIRA data, each spike-specific TCR was assigned both to the spike region to which the TCR was reactive and to a CD4 or CD8 class. Log10-transformed breadth and depth values were compared by one-way ANOVA with Sidak's multiple comparisons tests. In its TCRdb copy, this immuneACCESS table keeps in-frame sequences only and misses some clones. Where compared with another copy, unresolved V genes explain less than half of these, and the others have no known cause. The V and J calls and the clone size are those of that table, but D and trimming were determined from the DNA. This sample lists roughly 80,000 clones; about 90% were detected once. The ten largest make up roughly 4.5% of the sample.

Results the study describes overall, beyond this receptor: Spike-specific TCR breadth and depth rose significantly after two AZD1222 doses compared with day 0 and with MenACWY recipients. The 56-69-year group was small, and its depth increase did not reach significance, likely because of low power. Conclusions about previously exposed vaccinees were limited because only 5 or 6 AZD1222 recipients were SARS-CoV-2 seropositive at baseline. Because no day 14 peak-response samples were available, the repertoires could be characterized only after the peak T cell response. Reportedly, almost half of the unique spike-specific TCRs recognized epitopes lying outside the regions that are mutated in the B.1.351 and B.1.1.7 variants. CD4 TCRs associated with the vaccine covered the entire spike protein, and the dominant responses were in regions 160-218 and 743-854. Participants were mostly white British and included more females than males, and it was suggested by the authors that clonal diversity may have been underestimated.

A remark on this clone: The clone's antigen remains unknown. No base quality values were provided; no much bigger clone lies one nucleotide off.

According to the study, the label for this sample's time point signals: baseline before first vaccination. The treatment or condition label here, explained by the study, means: meningococcal conjugate vaccine given as trial control. Vaccinee samples came from UK trials COV001 and COV002, including a single-blind randomized controlled phase 2/3 trial of AZD1222 (ChAdOx1 nCoV-19) in healthy adults. For TCRbeta chain sequencing, PBMC samples from trial participants were taken at day 0 and at day 28 after the second dose. This sequence was found in an adult in good health. The chain employs TRBV20-1 and TRBJ1-2, with the D gene not clear enough to name. Sequenced material: peripheral blood, taken on day 0 of MenACWY control vaccination. The CDR3 here reads CSAGLGYTF. The sequenced DNA is TGCAGTGCTGGTCTTGGCTACACCTTC.